The clone carrying this T cell receptor (beta chain) was seen a few times. Antigen unknown. V shed 2 bases and J shed 0 bases, with 8 bases lying between them. Germline V CDR1 and CDR2: MNHNY, SVGAGI (reference sequence). This CDR3 has 16 residues. The data were obtained in a study of OX40 agonist ivuxolimab in advanced cancers. Findings and caveats of the study: More expanded clones were seen, on average, in CD8+ T cells than in CD4+. By week 6 at 0.1 to 3.0 mg/kg, blood CD4+ and CD8+ T cells had expanded clonally.

Sequenced by immunoSEQ multiplex PCR; TCRdb stores in-frame clones only, minus some. The table includes about 70,000 clones, 88% detected once. The source material was CD4+ or CD8+ T cells sorted from blood, sampled in a trial of the OX40 agonist ivuxolimab. This sequence joins TRBV6-6 and TRBJ1-6; D unresolved. This receptor was taken from an adult with an advanced solid tumor such as melanoma, head and neck, liver or kidney cancer. In nucleotides, the CDR3 is TGTGCCAGCAGTTACATAAAAAGCTCCTATAATTCACCCCTCCACTTT. Translation: CASSYIKSSYNSPLHF.